Each of the 23 T cell receptor beta chains below was sequenced from the same sample in a study of blood T cell repertoires in COVID-19. TCRdb's table, derived via immunoSEQ multiplex PCR, lists solely in-frame clones and lacks some. This sample has 150,000 to 200,000 clones; almost 80% occur once, and the top ten carry around 15%. Material for sequencing was peripheral blood. The receptors were gathered from a man in his 60s with active or convalescent COVID-19.

J is TRBJ2-5 and V is TRBV5-1; a possible D gene is TRBD1 (5 bases). This CDR3 is built from 14 residues. Trimming left V 0 bases short and J 5 bases short, with 11 bases between. Per germline, CDR1 SGHRS and CDR2 YFSETQ. The CDR3 nucleotides are TGCGCCAGCAGCTTGGCTGGGGCTGGGGAGACCCAGTACTTC. Translated: CASSLAGAGETQYF.

The chain links TRBV30 to TRBJ2-3; 7 bases line up with TRBD2. Trimming took 2 bases from V and 0 from J; bases not matched to a gene: 5. This CDR3 comprises 15 residues. Germline V lookup: CDR1 GTSNPN, CDR2 SVGIG (reference sequence). The DNA for the CDR3 is TGTGCCTGGAGTTCGGGAGCGGGGAGCACAGATACGCAGTATTTT. It specifies CAWSSGAGSTDTQYF. Based on the CDR3 plus reference TRBV30 and TRBJ2-3, the full variable domain is SQTIHQWPATLVQPVGSPLSLECTVEGTSNPNLYWYRQAAGRGLQLLFYSVGIGQISSEVPQNLSASRPQDRQFILSSKKLLLSDSGFYLCAWSSGAGSTDTQYFGPGTRLTVL.

The sample holds one count of this clone. CDR3 amino acids: CASSPPGENYGYTF. CDR3 coding DNA: TGTGCCAGCAGCCCCCCGGGAGAAAACTATGGCTACACCTTC. The chain has TRBV5-4 and TRBJ1-2; no definite D call. This CDR3 is 14 amino acids long. Germline values: CDR1 SGHNT, CDR2 YYREEE (reference sequence). Trimming pared 4 bases from V and 2 bases from J, leaving 12 bases between.

The chain has TRBV7-9 and TRBJ1-3; D is uncertain. In germline, CDR1 is SEHNR, CDR2 FQNEAQ (reference sequence). V was trimmed by 4 bases and J by 6 bases, leaving 16 bases between them. The CDR3 consists of 15 residues. CDR3 in amino acids: CASSSPRGDENTIYF. The CDR3 nucleotides read TGTGCCAGCAGCTCTCCCCGGGGAGATGAAAACACCATATATTTT.

This clone was seen a single time. V usage is TRBV3-1 (or the pseudogene TRBV3-2) and J usage is TRBJ2-1; 10 nucleotides agree with TRBD2. V lost 2 bases, J lost 4 bases, and 2 bases stayed unmatched. CDR1 and CDR2 (germline): LGHDT, YNNKEL (reference sequence). The length of the CDR3 is 15 residues. The chain's CDR3 is CASSQSGREYNEQFF. For the CDR3, the DNA is TGTGCCAGCAGCCAAAGCGGGAGGGAATACAATGAGCAGTTCTTC.

This clone was observed a single time. The chain has TRBV5-4 and TRBJ2-3, with 12 positions matching TRBD2. The ends lost 4 bases at V and 2 bases at J; junction bases unmatched: 11. CDR3 length: 18 amino acids. Germline V CDR1 and CDR2: SGHNT, YYREEE (reference sequence). In DNA, the CDR3 is TGTGCCAGCAGCCTACGGGGACTAGCGGGCCCGTCCACAGATACGCAGTATTTT. Its translation: CASSLRGLAGPSTDTQYF. The variable domain in full, completed from reference TRBV5-4 and TRBJ2-3, reads ETGVTQSPTHLIKTRGQQVTLRCSSQSGHNTVSWYQQALGQGPQFIFQYYREEENGRGNFPPRFSGLQFPNYSSELNVNALELDDSALYLCASSLRGLAGPSTDTQYFGPGTRLTVL.

The chain recombines TRBV20-1 with TRBJ2-7; 9 nucleotides agree with TRBD2. Germline CDR1 reads DFQATT; CDR2 reads SNEGSKA (reference sequence). This CDR3 has 11 residues. The DNA for the CDR3 is TGCAGCTCGGGACTAGCCGACGAGCAGTACTTC. It yields the protein CSSGLADEQYF.

This rearrangement joins TRBV9 to TRBJ2-7, with D unclear. The CDR3 runs 14 residues. Trimming cost V 0 bases and J 3 bases, with 10 bases left between them. CDR1 is SGDLS, CDR2 YYNGEE, per germline. The CDR3 coding sequence is TGTGCCAGCAGCGTAGGTGTGAGTAACTACGAGCAGTACTTC. It codes for CASSVGVSNYEQYF.

The chain links TRBV4-3 to TRBJ2-7; 14 bases fit TRBD2. The V and J ends lost 0 bases and 3 bases, in that order; junction bases with no gene match: 19. CDR3 size: 22 residues. Germline loops: CDR1 LGHNA, CDR2 YSLEER. The CDR3 sequence: CASSQDVSWAGLAGEVGYEQYF. In nucleotides, the CDR3 is TGCGCCAGCAGCCAAGATGTATCTTGGGCGGGACTAGCGGGAGAGGTGGGCTACGAGCAGTACTTC.

The rearrangement uses TRBV7-2 and TRBJ1-1, with 8 positions matching TRBD1. V lost 5 bases, J lost 1 base, and 6 bases stayed unmatched. CDR1 and CDR2 from the germline V gene are SGHTA and FQGNSA. This CDR3 has 15 amino acids. The CDR3 spells CASSQVGQGNTEAFF. The CDR3 DNA follows: TGTGCCAGCAGCCAAGTCGGACAGGGGAACACTGAAGCTTTCTTT.

V gene TRBV27 combines with J gene TRBJ2-5; possibly TRBD2 for D (7 bases). The V end was cut by 9 bases, the J end by 4 bases, with 18 bases between. The V gene's germline CDR1 is MNHEY and CDR2 SMNVEV (reference sequence). This CDR3 region has 14 residues. CDR3 loop: CASASGGPRETQYF. CDR3 DNA: TGTGCCAGTGCCTCGGGGGGCCCTCGAGAGACCCAGTACTTC.

This rearrangement joins TRBV2 to TRBJ1-2; no clear D. The CDR3 consists of 14 residues. V gave up 5 bases and J gave up 6 bases, with 16 bases separating them. The V gene's germline CDR1 is SNHLY and CDR2 FYNNEI. CDR3 region: CASSPRGGGDGYTF. The CDR3 DNA is TGTGCCAGCAGTCCCCGAGGAGGAGGAGATGGCTACACCTTC.

J is TRBJ1-4 and V is TRBV27; a possible D gene is TRBD1 (6 bases). Per germline, CDR1 MNHEY and CDR2 SMNVEV (reference sequence). The V end was cut by 5 bases, the J end by 7 bases, with 11 bases between. The CDR3 is 13 residues long. CDR3: CASSQQGSEKLFF. The CDR3 coding sequence is TGTGCCAGCAGTCAACAGGGAAGTGAAAAACTGTTTTTT.

In nucleotides, the CDR3 is TGTGCCAGCGCCGAATCCGGACAGTACTATGGCTACACCTTC. Translation: CASAESGQYYGYTF. The rearrangement joins TRBV6-5 to TRBJ1-2, with TRBD1 as a possible D gene (6 bases). This CDR3 is built from 14 residues. The germline V gene has CDR1 MNHEY and CDR2 SVGAGI. Trimming stripped 8 bases from V and 3 bases from J, with 16 bases between.

V is TRBV5-4 and J is TRBJ2-7; 11 bases are a match to TRBD1. J gave up 9 bases and V 4 bases, and 12 bases lay outside the gene matches. The CDR3 sequence is 15 residues long. Germline V gives CDR1 SGHNT, CDR2 YYREEE (reference sequence). CDR3 amino acids: CASSPPGQGAIGQYF. In DNA form, the CDR3 reads TGTGCCAGCAGCCCCCCAGGACAGGGGGCAATAGGGCAGTACTTC.

This clone appeared a few times. This chain connects TRBV7-3 to TRBJ2-1; D possibly corresponds to TRBD1 (5 bases). CDR1 and CDR2 (germline): SGHTA, FQGTGA. V lost 1 base to trimming and J lost 5 bases, with 6 bases between them. The CDR3 covers 13 residues. CDR3: CASSLIRDNEQFF. The CDR3 region has the DNA TGTGCCAGCAGCTTAATCAGGGACAATGAGCAGTTCTTC.

The DNA for the CDR3 is TGTGCCACCAGCAGACTAGACGCCCGCGCCGGCGCCCAGCATTTT. It encodes CATSRLDARAGAQHF. This chain links TRBV15 with TRBJ1-5; no clear D. The CDR3 contains 15 residues. Germline V gene sequence: CDR1 LNHNV, CDR2 YYDKDF (reference sequence). Deletions cut 2 bases from V and 11 bases from J, with 19 bases between. Full variable domain (missing parts from reference TRBV15 and TRBJ1-5): DAMVIQNPRYQVTQFGKPVTLSCSQTLNHNVMYWYQQKSSQAPKLLFHYYDKDFNNEADTPDNFQSRRPNTSFCFLDIRSPGLGDTAMYLCATSRLDARAGAQHFGDGTRLSIL.

The rearrangement links TRBV5-1 to TRBJ1-5; the D is unclear. Trimming took 0 bases from V and 6 from J, leaving 7 bases between them. The CDR3 contains 13 residues. Per the germline V gene, CDR1 is SGHRS and CDR2 is YFSETQ. The CDR3, as DNA: TGCGCCAGCAGCTTGGGTCGCGGTCAGCCCCAGCATTTT. Translation: CASSLGRGQPQHF. The whole variable domain, remainder taken from reference TRBV5-1 and TRBJ1-5, is KAGVTQTPRYLIKTRGQQVTLSCSPISGHRSVSWYQQTPGQGLQFLFEYFSETQRNKGNFPGRFSGRQFSNSRSEMNVSTLELGDSALYLCASSLGRGQPQHFGDGTRLSIL.

The chain uses TRBV7-3 and TRBJ1-3; D might be TRBD1 (6 bases). Trimming cost V 8 bases and J 4 bases, with 12 bases left between them. CDR1 and CDR2 from the germline V gene are SGHTA and FQGTGA. The CDR3 loop spans 13 amino acids. For the CDR3, the DNA is TGTGCCAGCGGACCAGGGGCGGGAAACACCATATATTTT. Residues: CASGPGAGNTIYF.

The rearrangement joins TRBV2 to TRBJ1-6, with a possible D match to TRBD1 (5 bases). The germline gives CDR1 SNHLY, CDR2 FYNNEI. Deletions cut 5 bases from V and 5 bases from J, with 10 bases between. CDR3 size: 14 residues. The CDR3 DNA reads as TGTGCCAGCAGTTTGACAGTGGATAATTCACCCCTCCACTTT. Its protein is CASSLTVDNSPLHF.

The chain has TRBV5-4 and TRBJ2-6, with D unclear. Trimming pared 3 bases from V and 1 base from J, leaving 5 bases between. Germline loops: CDR1 SGHNT, CDR2 YYREEE (reference sequence). The CDR3 contains 14 residues. CDR3 in amino acids: CASSSHSGANVLTF. The CDR3 DNA reads as TGTGCCAGCAGCTCCCATTCTGGGGCCAACGTCCTGACTTTC.

This clone came up once. V gene TRBV18 combines with J gene TRBJ1-6; 9 nucleotides agree with TRBD1. J gave up 7 bases and V 2 bases, and 3 bases lay outside the gene matches. The CDR3 is 15 residues long. Germline values: CDR1 KGHSH, CDR2 LQKENI. In nucleotides, the CDR3 is TGTGCCAGCTCACCAGGGACAGGGTACAATTCACCCCTCCACTTT. Protein: CASSPGTGYNSPLHF.

In its sample, this clone was seen a few times. The chain recombines TRBV19 with TRBJ1-1; the D is unclear. V was shortened by 1 base and J by 0 bases, with 6 bases between the two germline ends. This CDR3 has 14 residues. Germline V lookup: CDR1 LNHDA, CDR2 SQIVND (reference sequence). The CDR3 loop is CASSIAGLNTEAFF. The CDR3 DNA reads TGTGCCAGTAGTATAGCGGGGTTGAACACTGAAGCTTTCTTT.